Presented here are 22 T cell receptor beta chains from one specimen sequenced in a study of T cells after yellow fever vaccination. One entry per CDR3 protein results from TCRdb running MiXCR on the 5' RACE reads. The repertoire holds some 320,000 distinct CDR3 sequences, 8.7% seen once, with about a sixth in the top ten. Here the sequenced sample was PBMCs, taken on the day of the first yellow fever vaccination. Every receptor here comes from a man aged 18 to 30 who received the YFV17D yellow fever vaccine.

This clonotype was observed a handful of times. The CDR3 spells CASNQSGQGAGEQYF. In nucleotides, the CDR3 is TGCGCCAGCAACCAATCGGGGCAGGGGGCCGGTGAGCAGTACTTC. This chain joins TRBV23-1 and TRBJ2-7, with 8 bases lining up with TRBD1. TRBV23-1 is filed as an ORF, its function uncertain. CDR3 length: 15 amino acids. J lost 7 bases, V lost 7 bases, and 15 bases had no gene match.

The V call is TRBV24-1, the J call TRBJ2-4; unclear D gene. The V end was cut by 5 bases, the J end by 0 bases, with 13 bases between. The CDR3 totals 16 residues. Germline V gives CDR1 KGHDR, CDR2 SFDVKD. The CDR3 DNA sequence: TGTGCCACCAGTGTGTGGGTCTTACTAGCCAAAAACATTCAGTACTTC. Translating gives CATSVWVLLAKNIQYF.

This clonotype occurred many times. The chain recombines TRBV29-1 with TRBJ2-3; D might be TRBD1 (5 bases). CDR3 length: 12 residues. Germline CDR1 reads SQVTM; CDR2 reads ANQGSEA. The CDR3 loop is CKLDNTTDTQYF. The CDR3 region has the DNA TGCAAACTGGACAATACAACAGATACGCAGTATTTT.

This clonotype was recorded a few times. The chain joins TRBV9 to TRBJ1-1, with 11 nucleotides matching TRBD1. Germline V gives CDR1 SGDLS, CDR2 YYNGEE. The trim removed 0 bases at V and 5 bases at J, leaving 3 bases unmatched. This CDR3 is 15 amino acids long. DNA for the CDR3: TGTGCCAGCAGCGTAGGGGACAGGGGGGGGACTGAAGCTTTCTTT. This codes for CASSVGDRGGTEAFF.

The V gene is TRBV29-1, the J gene TRBJ1-2; D gene unclear. Germline V gives CDR1 SQVTM, CDR2 ANQGSEA. Between the trimmed V and J ends, which lost 5 bases and 2 bases, there was a span of 12 bases. The CDR3 sequence is 13 residues long. CDR3 in amino acids: CSVLVTTNYGYTF. As DNA, the CDR3 is TGCAGCGTTCTCGTCACAACAAACTATGGCTACACCTTC.

In its sample, this clonotype was seen many times. CDR3 in DNA: TGTGCCAGCAGTCCTCCCGGACAGTTCTACGAGCAGTACTTC. This gives the protein CASSPPGQFYEQYF. The V gene is TRBV12-3 or TRBV12-4, the J gene TRBJ2-7; maybe TRBD1 (6 bases). This CDR3 has 14 residues. Trimming left V 5 bases short and J 3 bases short, with 14 bases between.

The chain carries TRBV3-1 and TRBJ2-5; D call uncertain. Trimming cost V 2 bases and J 7 bases, with 8 bases left between them. CDR1 and CDR2 from the germline V gene are LGHDT and YNNKEL (reference sequence). The CDR3 is 12 residues long. CDR3 DNA: TGTGCCAGCAGCCAAAGTACGGGGACCCAGTACTTC. Its translation is CASSQSTGTQYF.

The V and J genes are TRBV4-3 and TRBJ2-1, with D uncertain. The CDR3 has 14 residues. Between the trimmed V and J ends, which lost 5 bases and 6 bases, there was a span of 14 bases. CDR1 and CDR2 (germline): LGHNA, YSLEER. The CDR3 DNA is TGCGCCAGCAGCTTTCGGGCCGCCGGCAATGAGCAGTTCTTC. This sequence encodes CASSFRAAGNEQFF.

This clonotype was counted between two and nine times. CDR3 bases: TGTGCCAGCAGCTTATTCGGGGGGGCGTTCCACGAGCAGTACTTC. It yields the protein CASSLFGGAFHEQYF. V is TRBV7-3 and J is TRBJ2-7; TRBD2 matches 8 bases. Germline V gene sequence: CDR1 SGHTA, CDR2 FQGTGA. With V trimmed by 2 bases and J by 5 bases, 8 bases remained unmatched. The CDR3 length is 15 residues.

Many counts were recorded for this clonotype. This sequence joins TRBV29-1 and TRBJ1-1; D perhaps matches TRBD1 (5 bases). V lost 7 bases and J lost 5, with 14 bases in between. CDR1 SQVTM and CDR2 ANQGSEA come from the germline V gene. The CDR3 spans 12 residues. The CDR3 spells CSDGDVGTEAFF. The CDR3 DNA reads TGCAGCGACGGGGACGTCGGGACTGAAGCTTTCTTT.

This clonotype showed up just a few times. The genes are TRBV7-9 and TRBJ1-4; 8 bases are a match to TRBD1. The germline gives CDR1 SEHNR, CDR2 FQNEAQ (reference sequence). Trimming at V came to 5 bases and at J to 7 bases, leaving 9 bases not matched to a gene. CDR3 size: 15 residues. CDR3 loop: CASSRAGGAGEKLFF. The CDR3 DNA sequence: TGTGCCAGCAGCAGAGCAGGGGGCGCAGGTGAAAAACTGTTTTTT.

This clonotype was detected a few times. This rearrangement joins TRBV10-3 to TRBJ2-7; D possibly corresponds to TRBD1 (5 bases). The germline CDR1 and CDR2 sequences are ENHRY and SYGVKD. The CDR3 totals 15 residues. V lost 0 bases, J lost 3 bases, and 12 bases lay in between. CDR3 in DNA: TGTGCCATCAGTGAGTCGATTGTAGGGGACTACGAGCAGTACTTC. Translated: CAISESIVGDYEQYF.

This clonotype was seen only a few times. The gene calls are TRBV4-1 and TRBJ1-1; weak D call: TRBD1 (5 bases). The germline V gene has CDR1 MGHRA and CDR2 YSYEKL. The V end was cut by 2 bases, the J end by 4 bases, with 8 bases between. The CDR3 runs to 13 residues. CDR3 sequence: CASSQPGSTEAFF. CDR3 bases: TGCGCCAGCAGCCAACCAGGGTCCACTGAAGCTTTCTTT.

The chain carries TRBV9 and TRBJ2-3; 9 bases match TRBD2. Germline CDR1 and CDR2: SGDLS and YYNGEE. The CDR3 length is 15 residues. The trim removed 3 bases at V and 2 bases at J, leaving 4 bases unmatched. The DNA of the CDR3 is TGTGCCAGCAGCGACCCTAGCGGGGTCACAGATACGCAGTATTTT. This translates into CASSDPSGVTDTQYF. The full variable domain, completed using reference TRBV9 and TRBJ2-3, is DSGVTQTPKHLITATGQRVTLRCSPRSGDLSVYWYQQSLDQGLQFLIQYYNGEERAKGNILERFSAQQFPDLHSELNLSSLELGDSALYFCASSDPSGVTDTQYFGPGTRLTVL.

This clonotype was observed many times. The J gene is TRBJ2-7, the V gene TRBV4-3; TRBD1 might be the D (6 bases). Germline-derived CDR1 and CDR2 are LGHNA and YSLEER. V was shortened by 0 bases and J by 2 bases, with 23 bases between the two germline ends. The CDR3 has 19 residues. CDR3 DNA: TGCGCCAGCAGCCAAGAATCGGGACATAAACATTGGGCGCCCTACGAGCAGTACGTC. It encodes CASSQESGHKHWAPYEQYV.

This chain connects TRBV7-8 to TRBJ2-3; D remains ambiguous. The CDR3 loop spans 15 amino acids. The V end was cut by 1 base, the J end by 2 bases, with 10 bases between. Germline CDR1 reads SGHVS; CDR2 reads FQNEAQ. DNA of the CDR3: TGTGCCAGCAGCTTAGATCCCCTACCCACAGATACGCAGTATTTT. This translates into CASSLDPLPTDTQYF.

This clonotype was seen more than once but under ten times. V usage is TRBV6-1 and J usage is TRBJ1-5; 10 nucleotides line up with TRBD1. CDR1 is MNHNS and CDR2 is SASEGT in the germline V gene. After removal of 3 bases from V and 5 bases from J, the junction contained 7 bases not matched to a gene. The CDR3 is made up of 16 amino acids. Here the CDR3 reads CASSEGFGTGDQPQHF. CDR3 sequence (DNA): TGTGCCAGCAGTGAGGGCTTCGGGACAGGGGATCAGCCCCAGCATTTT.

This clonotype was picked up a small number of times. The gene calls are TRBV18 and TRBJ2-7; maybe TRBD1 (5 bases). CDR3 size: 14 residues. Trimming stripped 2 bases from V and 2 bases from J, with 10 bases between. Germline loops: CDR1 KGHSH, CDR2 LQKENI. The CDR3 sequence is CASSPYQGTYEQYV. CDR3 in DNA: TGTGCCAGCTCACCATATCAGGGAACCTACGAGCAGTACGTC.

This clonotype was seen more than once but under ten times. The rearrangement uses TRBV7-2 and TRBJ2-1; TRBD1 matches 7 bases. V lost 1 base, J lost 6 bases, and 3 bases stayed unmatched. This CDR3 has 14 amino acids. The V gene's germline CDR1 is SGHTA and CDR2 FQGNSA. This CDR3 is CASSLEGARNEQFF. The CDR3 nucleotides are TGTGCCAGCAGCTTAGAGGGGGCCCGCAATGAGCAGTTCTTC. Full variable domain (rest looked up from reference TRBV7-2 and TRBJ2-1): GAGVSQSPSNKVTEKGKDVELRCDPISGHTALYWYRQSLGQGLEFLIYFQGNSAPDKSGLPSDRFSAERTGGSVSTLTIQRTQQEDSAVYLCASSLEGARNEQFFGPGTRLTVL.

CDR3 residues: CASSPGPQANTEAFF. The DNA for the CDR3 is TGCGCCAGCAGCCCTGGGCCGCAAGCGAACACTGAAGCTTTCTTT. J is TRBJ1-1 and V is TRBV5-1; D uncertain. Trimming removed 4 bases from V and 1 base from J, with 14 bases in between. CDR3 length: 15 amino acids. The germline V gene encodes CDR1 SGHRS and CDR2 YFSETQ.

The chain links TRBV19 to TRBJ2-1; 9 positions agree with TRBD1. J gave up 2 bases and V 5 bases, and 4 bases lay outside the gene matches. The CDR3 consists of 15 residues. CDR1 LNHDA and CDR2 SQIVND come from the germline V gene (reference sequence). CDR3: CASSVGQGPYNEQFF. The DNA of the CDR3 is TGTGCCAGTAGTGTGGGACAGGGTCCCTACAATGAGCAGTTCTTC.

In this sample, this clonotype turned up once. The chain uses TRBV7-2 and TRBJ2-3, with D hard to call. Trimming cost V 4 bases and J 5 bases, with 10 bases left between them. Looked up from germline, CDR1 is SGHTA and CDR2 is FQGNSA. The CDR3 sequence is 13 residues long. CDR3 DNA sequence: TGTGCCAGCAGCTCAAGTAGAGGAGATACGCAGTATTTT. Protein: CASSSSRGDTQYF.